The clone carrying this T cell receptor (beta chain) counts as medium-sized (0.01 to 0.1%). Its target is unknown. These data are taken from a study of circulating CD8 cells and anti-PD-1 response in melanoma. Whole-study context: Every 2 weeks, patients got 3 mg/kg nivolumab intravenously. Overall study results and limits: Experiments were generally run without replicates. Clonotype sharing was highest between DPOS and TIGIT subsets. Diversity ranked highest in DNEG and lowest in TIGIT subsets.

CDR3 length: 14 residues. Germline V CDR1 and CDR2: MGHRA, YSYEKL. V lost 7 bases to trimming and J lost 6 bases; unmatched junction nucleotides: 7. Four subsets defined by PD-1 and/or TIGIT were sorted from live CD3+CD8+TCRalphabeta+ cells. The QIAseq Immune Repertoire TCR panel built the libraries from around 15 ng of total RNA. TCRdb re-derived calls from the reads in MiXCR, one entry per CDR3 protein. Found here are hundreds of distinct CDR3 sequences, around 7% of them singletons; the top ten hold around two fifths. The receptor was derived from a human donor with melanoma. J is TRBJ2-2 and V is TRBV4-1, with 8 bases identical to TRBD1. The material sequenced was CD8+ T cells from PBMCs, taken at baseline or after one month of anti-PD-1 therapy (not recorded which). For the CDR3, the DNA is TGCGCCAGCACTTGGGACAGGAGGGCCGGGGAGCTGTTTTTT. The encoded protein is CASTWDRRAGELFF.